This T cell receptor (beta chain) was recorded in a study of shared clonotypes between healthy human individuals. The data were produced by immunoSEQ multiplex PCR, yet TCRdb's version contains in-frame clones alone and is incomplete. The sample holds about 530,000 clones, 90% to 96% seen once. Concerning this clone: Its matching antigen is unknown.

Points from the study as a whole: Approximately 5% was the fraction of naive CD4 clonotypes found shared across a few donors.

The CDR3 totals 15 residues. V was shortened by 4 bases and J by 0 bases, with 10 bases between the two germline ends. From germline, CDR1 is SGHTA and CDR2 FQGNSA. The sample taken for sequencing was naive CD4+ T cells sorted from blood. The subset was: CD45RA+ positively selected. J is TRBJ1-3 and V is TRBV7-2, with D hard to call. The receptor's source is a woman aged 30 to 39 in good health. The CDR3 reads CASSSLGYSGNTIYF. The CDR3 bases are TGTGCCAGCAGCTCATTGGGGTACTCTGGAAACACCATATATTTT.